A selection of T cell receptor beta chains follows, all from one sample in a study of early T cells in non-severe SARS-CoV-2 infection. MiXCR was run by TCRdb on the 5' RACE reads, yielding one entry per CDR3 protein. The sample holds roughly 55,000 distinct CDR3 sequences, 6.2% seen once. Sequencing was done on a sample of whole blood. The receptors were gathered from an adult who was a healthcare worker with PCR-confirmed SARS-CoV-2 infection or an uninfected control (not recorded which). Both conserved end residues are part of each CDR3. A D gene is named only where the DNA matches it firmly. A clone size is listed for some rows: how often the clone was seen (once, few, many), or a class if it is expanded.

>.|TRBV7-2|TRBJ2-7|.
CASNTGKLGTYEQYF
TGTGCCAGCAACACAGGGAAGCTAGGAACCTACGAGCAGTACTTC
>.|TRBV5-1|TRBJ2-1|.
CASSPSPGGDDEQFF
TGCGCCAGCAGCCCCAGCCCAGGGGGGGACGATGAGCAGTTCTTC
>.|TRBV7-2|TRBJ2-1|TRBD2
CASSLVLAGAFTNEQFF
TGTGCCAGCAGCTTAGTTCTAGCGGGGGCCTTTACCAATGAGCAGTTCTTC
>many|TRBV12-3/TRBV12-4|TRBJ2-3|TRBD2
CASSSLAGGSTDTQYF
TGTGCCAGCAGTTCCTTAGCGGGGGGTAGCACAGATACGCAGTATTTT
>few|TRBV20-1|TRBJ2-7|TRBD1
CSASGAGTGSIQYF
TGCAGTGCTAGTGGGGCAGGGACAGGGTCAATTCAGTACTTC
>few|TRBV29-1|TRBJ1-1|TRBD1
CSVGTGGRTEAFF
TGCAGCGTGGGGACAGGGGGGAGGACTGAAGCTTTCTTT
>.|TRBV7-6|TRBJ2-1|.
CASSPPLGYKFF
TGTGCCAGCAGCCCCCCCCTCGGGTATAAGTTCTTC
>many|TRBV20-1|TRBJ1-2|.
CSLNEHSNYGYTF
TGCAGCCTCAACGAACACTCTAACTATGGCTACACCTTC
>.|TRBV7-3|TRBJ2-5|.
CASSLTGPRETQYF
TGTGCCAGCAGCTTAACAGGTCCGCGGGAGACCCAGTACTTC
>.|TRBV19|TRBJ2-7|TRBD2
CATSGGTAYEQYF
TGTGCCACCTCGGGAGGGACGGCATACGAGCAGTACTTC
>few|TRBV29-1|TRBJ2-1|TRBD1
CSVGQGTNNEQFF
TGCAGCGTGGGACAGGGGACAAACAATGAGCAGTTCTTC
>few|TRBV20-1|TRBJ2-5|.
CSASGGPQETQYF
TGCAGTGCTAGCGGGGGGCCTCAAGAGACCCAGTACTTC
>few|TRBV2|TRBJ2-5|.
CASSEGGAVGETQYF
TGTGCCAGCAGTGAAGGTGGGGCGGTCGGAGAGACCCAGTACTTC
>few|TRBV2|TRBJ1-1|.
CASRHKRENTEAFF
TGTGCCAGCAGGCACAAAAGGGAGAACACTGAAGCTTTCTTT
>few|TRBV20-1|TRBJ2-5|TRBD2
CSGTSEETQYF
TGCAGTGGCACTAGCGAGGAGACCCAGTACTTC
>many|TRBV4-3|TRBJ1-6|.
CASSQDLGPGSPLHF
TGCGCCAGCAGCCAAGATCTGGGACCGGGTTCACCCCTCCACTTT
>many|TRBV27|TRBJ1-1|TRBD1
CASSSPSGTGVPEVFF
TGTGCCAGCAGTTCCCCATCCGGGACAGGGGTCCCTGAAGTTTTCTTT
>.|TRBV11-2|TRBJ2-2|TRBD1
CASSFYRGTGTGELFF
TGTGCCAGCAGCTTCTACAGGGGAACGGGCACCGGGGAGCTGTTTTTT
>few|TRBV12-3/TRBV12-4|TRBJ1-2|.
CASSFRASGGHGYTF
TGTGCCAGCAGCTTTAGGGCGTCCGGAGGGCATGGCTACACCTTC
>many|TRBV27|TRBJ1-6|TRBD1
CASSLYRDSSYNSPLHF
TGTGCCAGCAGTTTATACCGGGACAGCTCCTATAATTCACCCCTCCACTTT
>many|TRBV28|TRBJ2-6|TRBD1
CASSFFRGSSGANVLTF
TGTGCCAGCAGTTTTTTCAGGGGGAGCTCTGGGGCCAACGTCCTGACTTTC
>few|TRBV7-2|TRBJ2-7|TRBD1
CASSFMSGQLYEQYF
TGTGCCAGCAGCTTTATGTCGGGACAGCTGTACGAGCAGTACTTC
>.|TRBV7-9|TRBJ2-5|TRBD1
CASSRKTGGETQYF
TGTGCCAGCAGCCGGAAGACAGGGGGAGAGACCCAGTACTTC
>few|TRBV7-9|TRBJ2-1|TRBD1
CASSHGQGVYNEQFF
TGTGCCAGCAGCCATGGACAGGGGGTGTACAATGAGCAGTTCTTC
>many|TRBV12-3/TRBV12-4|TRBJ2-5|.
CASSRGPTQDQYF
TGTGCCAGCAGTCGCGGGCCTACCCAGGACCAGTACTTC
>many|TRBV20-1|TRBJ1-2|.
CSARNHQGLLGYTF
TGCAGTGCTAGGAACCACCAGGGTCTCCTAGGCTACACCTTC
>.|TRBV20-1|TRBJ1-2|.
CSASLGRTYGYTF
TGCAGTGCTAGTTTGGGTCGGACCTATGGCTACACCTTC
>few|TRBV12-3/TRBV12-4|TRBJ2-5|TRBD2
CASRKTSGGDQETQYF
TGTGCCAGCAGAAAAACTAGCGGGGGCGACCAAGAGACCCAGTACTTC
>many|TRBV7-9|TRBJ2-3|.
CASSRARDTQYF
TGTGCCAGCAGCCGAGCGAGGGATACGCAGTATTTT
>.|TRBV11-2|TRBJ2-7|.
CASSPLTIGNEQYF
TGTGCCAGCAGCCCCCTGACAATAGGGAACGAGCAGTACTTC
>many|TRBV7-8|TRBJ2-5|.
CASSLEGTQYF
TGTGCCAGCAGCTTAGAGGGGACCCAGTACTTC
>many|TRBV5-4|TRBJ1-3|TRBD1
CASSSDRDRGNTIYF
TGTGCCAGCAGCTCGGACAGGGATCGTGGAAACACCATATATTTT
>many|TRBV6-6|TRBJ1-1|.
CASSPSSPVTEAFF
TGTGCCAGCAGTCCCTCGAGCCCTGTCACTGAAGCTTTCTTT
>many|TRBV10-1|TRBJ2-3|.
CASSDWDTQYF
TGCGCCAGCAGTGACTGGGATACGCAGTATTTT
>many|TRBV11-2|TRBJ2-3|.
CASSFGGGTDTQYF
TGTGCCAGCAGCTTCGGGGGTGGCACAGATACGCAGTATTTT
>many|TRBV19|TRBJ1-4|TRBD1
CASSIIGTGDEKLFF
TGTGCCAGTAGCATTATCGGGACAGGGGATGAAAAACTGTTTTTT
>few|TRBV11-2|TRBJ2-3|.
CASSAPRVAMRGKATDTQYF
TGTGCCAGCAGCGCCCCCCGGGTTGCTATGCGGGGAAAAGCCACAGATACGCAGTATTTT
>many|TRBV18|TRBJ1-5|TRBD1
CASSPYKTGGSNQPQHF
TGTGCCAGCTCACCCTATAAAACAGGGGGCTCCAATCAGCCCCAGCATTTT
>many|TRBV7-8|TRBJ1-6|.
CASSYRAEGYNSPLHF
TGTGCCAGCAGCTACAGGGCAGAAGGGTATAATTCACCCCTCCACTTT
>many|TRBV4-3|TRBJ2-1|TRBD2
CASSQRTSSGGINEQFF
TGCGCCAGCAGCCAACGTACCTCCAGCGGGGGGATAAATGAGCAGTTCTTC
>many|TRBV5-1|TRBJ2-7|.
CASSLKGGSEQYF
TGCGCCAGCAGCTTGAAAGGGGGGAGCGAGCAGTACTTC
>many|TRBV5-1|TRBJ2-3|.
CASSRRPQIDTQYF
TGCGCCAGCAGCCGCCGTCCTCAGATAGATACGCAGTATTTT